The sequence of this TCR beta chain was determined in a study of T cell responses to AZD1222 COVID-19 vaccine. Trimming took 0 bases from V and 2 from J, leaving 6 bases between them. The germline gives CDR1 SGHRS, CDR2 YFSETQ. The CDR3 contains 14 residues. Clones were sequenced by immunoSEQ multiplex PCR, and TCRdb holds only the in-frame ones, with some missing. Seen here are about 150,000 clones, just under 95% observed once, and the top ten hold 1.6%. The rearrangement joins TRBV5-1 to TRBJ2-1, with no clear D. Sequenced material: peripheral blood, taken on day 0 of AZD1222 vaccination. This clonotype was sampled from an adult in good health. The CDR3 DNA is TGCGCCAGCAGCTTGGTAACAACCTACAATGAGCAGTTCTTC. This gives the protein CASSLVTTYNEQFF.